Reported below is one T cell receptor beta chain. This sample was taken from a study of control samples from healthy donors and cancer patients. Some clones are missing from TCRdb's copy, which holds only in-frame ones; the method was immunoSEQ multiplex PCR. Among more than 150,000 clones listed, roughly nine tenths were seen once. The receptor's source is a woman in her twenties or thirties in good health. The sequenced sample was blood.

The CDR3 loop is CASSYLAGDGYEQYF. CDR3 nucleotides: TGTGCCAGCAGTTACCTAGCGGGAGATGGCTACGAGCAGTACTTC. The J gene is TRBJ2-7, the V gene TRBV6-6, with 10 bases identical to TRBD2. CDR3 size: 15 residues. Germline CDR1 and CDR2: MNHNY and SVGAGI (reference sequence). After removal of 2 bases from V and 3 bases from J, the junction contained 4 bases not matched to a gene.